This entry concerns a single TCR beta chain. Its antigen is undetermined. The entry originates in a study of Ad26.COV2.S vaccination and SARS-CoV-2 variants. Study-level information: Of the COV1001 trial arms, the Ad26.COV2.S arm included the donor. Ad26.COV2.S shots went into the muscle once or twice, 56 days apart.

Study-wide results and caveats: Responses of T cells in total may have been underestimated by the TCR breadth and depth analyses.

Treatment indicated: 15 to 20 received Ad26.COV2.S at low or high dose, single or two shots; roughly five received placebo; per-sample allocation not given. Sampling took place 63 days after the first vaccine or placebo injection. The method was immunoSEQ multiplex PCR; TCRdb's version includes in-frame clones alone and lacks a portion of them. This sample has some 290,000 clones; 86% occur once, and the top ten carry around 2%. The germline CDR1 and CDR2 sequences are KGHSH and LQKENI. The germline V and J ends were trimmed by 3 bases and 2 bases, with 13 bases remaining between them. The CDR3 consists of 15 residues.

The input for sequencing was peripheral blood, taken in a trial of Ad26.COV2.S vaccine versus placebo. The source is a person between 18 and 65 years old who received the Ad26.COV2.S COVID-19 vaccine or a placebo. The chain combines TRBV18 with TRBJ1-2; D remains unclear. The CDR3 coding sequence is TGTGCCAGCTCACCCGGGATCCTTGGAAACTATGGCTACACCTTC. This encodes CASSPGILGNYGYTF.